Described below is a single T cell receptor (beta chain) sequence and its context. Amplification used 60 Vbeta primers and 13 Jbeta primers. Using immunoSEQ multiplex PCR, the repertoire was profiled, and TCRdb retains in-frame clones only, with some absent. The sample has some 140,000 clones, about four fifths seen once. This sample is part of a study of cytomegalovirus exposure and HLA in healthy donors. Germline CDR1 and CDR2: MGHRA and YSYEKL. The CDR3 is 16 amino acids. Trimming removed 2 bases from V and 7 bases from J, with 20 bases in between. Sample: PBMCs. This TCR came from a young man in good health. The V and J genes are TRBV4-1 and TRBJ2-5; tentative D call: TRBD2 (5 bases). The CDR3 region is CASSQSGGSWGGTQYF. The DNA for the CDR3 is TGCGCCAGCAGCCAAAGTGGTGGGAGTTGGGGTGGGACCCAGTACTTC.